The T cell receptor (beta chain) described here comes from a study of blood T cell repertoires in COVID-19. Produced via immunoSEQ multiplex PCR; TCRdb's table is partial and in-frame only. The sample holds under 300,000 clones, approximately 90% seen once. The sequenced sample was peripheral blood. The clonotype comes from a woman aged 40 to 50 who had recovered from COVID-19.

For the CDR3, the DNA is TGCGCCAGCAGCCCCACCGGGACTCAGACAACCTACGAGCAGTACTTC. This codes for CASSPTGTQTTYEQYF. This chain uses TRBV5-1 with TRBJ2-7; tentative D call: TRBD2 (6 bases). This CDR3 has 16 amino acids. The V end was cut by 4 bases, the J end by 2 bases, with 19 bases between. From germline, CDR1 is SGHRS and CDR2 YFSETQ.